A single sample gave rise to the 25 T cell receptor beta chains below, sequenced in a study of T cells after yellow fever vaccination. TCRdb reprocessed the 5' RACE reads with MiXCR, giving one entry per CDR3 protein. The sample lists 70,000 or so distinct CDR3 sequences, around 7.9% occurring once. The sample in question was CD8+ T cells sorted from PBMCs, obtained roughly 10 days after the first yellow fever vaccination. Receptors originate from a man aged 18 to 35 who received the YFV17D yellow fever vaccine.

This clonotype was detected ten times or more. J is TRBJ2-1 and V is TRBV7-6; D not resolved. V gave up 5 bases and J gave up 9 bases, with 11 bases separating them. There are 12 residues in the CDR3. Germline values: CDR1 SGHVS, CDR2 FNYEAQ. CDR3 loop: CASSAEPGEQFF. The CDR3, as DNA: TGTGCCAGCAGCGCAGAACCGGGTGAGCAGTTCTTC.

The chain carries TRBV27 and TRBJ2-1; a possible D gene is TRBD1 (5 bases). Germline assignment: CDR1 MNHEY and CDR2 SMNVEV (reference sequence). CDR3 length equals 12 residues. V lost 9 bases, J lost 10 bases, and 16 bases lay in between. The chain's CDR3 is CASQGVTLEQFF. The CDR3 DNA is TGTGCCAGTCAAGGGGTAACGCTGGAGCAGTTCTTC.

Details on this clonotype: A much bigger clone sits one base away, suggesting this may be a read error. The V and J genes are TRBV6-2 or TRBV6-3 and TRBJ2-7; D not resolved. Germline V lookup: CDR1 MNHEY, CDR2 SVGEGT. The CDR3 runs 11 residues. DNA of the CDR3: TGTGCCAGCAGTCACTCCTACGAGCAGTACTTC. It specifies CASSHSYEQYF.

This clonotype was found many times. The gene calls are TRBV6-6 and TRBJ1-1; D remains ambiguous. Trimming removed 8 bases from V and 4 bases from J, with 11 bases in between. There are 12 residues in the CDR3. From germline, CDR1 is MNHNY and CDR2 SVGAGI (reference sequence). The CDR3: CASGLLPTEAFF. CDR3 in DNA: TGTGCCAGCGGACTCTTGCCCACTGAAGCTTTCTTT.

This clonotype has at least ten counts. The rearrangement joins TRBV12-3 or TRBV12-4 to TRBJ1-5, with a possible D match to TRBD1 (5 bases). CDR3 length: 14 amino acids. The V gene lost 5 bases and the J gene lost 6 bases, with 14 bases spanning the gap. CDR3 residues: CASSAQGNGQPQHF. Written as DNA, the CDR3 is TGTGCCAGCAGTGCCCAGGGAAACGGTCAGCCCCAGCATTTT.

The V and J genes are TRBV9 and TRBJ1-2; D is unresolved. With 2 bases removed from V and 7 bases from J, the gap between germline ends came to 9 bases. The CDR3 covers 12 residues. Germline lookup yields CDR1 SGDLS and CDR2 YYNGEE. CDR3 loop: CASSVADIGYTF. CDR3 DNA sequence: TGTGCCAGCAGCGTGGCAGACATTGGCTACACCTTC.

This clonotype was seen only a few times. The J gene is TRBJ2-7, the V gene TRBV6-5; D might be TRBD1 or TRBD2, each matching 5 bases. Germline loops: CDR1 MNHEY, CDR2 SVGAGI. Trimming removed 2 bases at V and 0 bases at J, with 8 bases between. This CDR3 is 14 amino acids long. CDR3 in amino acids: CASSYTGPSYEQYF. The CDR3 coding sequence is TGTGCCAGCAGTTACACGGGACCCTCCTACGAGCAGTACTTC.

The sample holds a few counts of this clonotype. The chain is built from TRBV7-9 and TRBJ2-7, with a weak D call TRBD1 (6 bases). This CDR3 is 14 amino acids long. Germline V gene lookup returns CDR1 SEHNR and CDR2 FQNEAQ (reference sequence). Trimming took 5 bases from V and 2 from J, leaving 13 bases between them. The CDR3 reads CASSGRTEAYEQYF. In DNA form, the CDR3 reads TGTGCCAGCAGCGGCCGGACAGAGGCCTACGAGCAGTACTTC.

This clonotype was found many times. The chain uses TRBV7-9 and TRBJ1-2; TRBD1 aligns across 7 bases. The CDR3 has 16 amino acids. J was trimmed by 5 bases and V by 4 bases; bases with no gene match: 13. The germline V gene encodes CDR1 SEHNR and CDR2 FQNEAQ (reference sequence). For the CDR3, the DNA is TGTGCCAGCAGCTCACCGACAGGGAAGTTCCCGTATGGCTACACCTTC. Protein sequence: CASSSPTGKFPYGYTF.

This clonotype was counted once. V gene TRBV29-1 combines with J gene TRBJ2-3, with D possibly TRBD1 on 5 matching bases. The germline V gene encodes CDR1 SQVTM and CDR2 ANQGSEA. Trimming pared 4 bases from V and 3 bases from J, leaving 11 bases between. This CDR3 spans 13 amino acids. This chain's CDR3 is CSVVTGSTDTQYF. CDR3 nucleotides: TGCAGCGTTGTAACAGGTTCGACAGATACGCAGTATTTT.

Written as DNA, the CDR3 is TGCGCCAGCAGCCAAGATGCCCCTGGCGGGGGGGTCTATGAGCAGTTCTTC. Translating it yields CASSQDAPGGGVYEQFF. V and J are TRBV4-3 and TRBJ2-1; 9 bases match TRBD2. Germline values: CDR1 LGHNA, CDR2 YSLEER. Germline trimming cut 0 bases from V and 8 bases from J; bases unmatched to any gene: 11. This CDR3 has 17 amino acids.

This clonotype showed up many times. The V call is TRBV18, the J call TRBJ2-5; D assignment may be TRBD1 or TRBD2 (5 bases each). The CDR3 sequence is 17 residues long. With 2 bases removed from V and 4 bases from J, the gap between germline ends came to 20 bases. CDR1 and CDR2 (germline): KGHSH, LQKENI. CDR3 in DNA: TGTGCCAGCTCACCAAAGTCAGCGAGGGGACCCGGAGAGACCCAGTACTTC. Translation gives CASSPKSARGPGETQYF.

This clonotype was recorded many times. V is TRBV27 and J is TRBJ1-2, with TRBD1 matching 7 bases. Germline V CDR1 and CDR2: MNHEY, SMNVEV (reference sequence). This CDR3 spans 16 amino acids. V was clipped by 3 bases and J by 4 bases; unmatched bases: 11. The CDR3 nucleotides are TGTGCCAGCAGTTTTTCGGGACAGACTTCCGCCTATGGCTACACCTTC. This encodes CASSFSGQTSAYGYTF.

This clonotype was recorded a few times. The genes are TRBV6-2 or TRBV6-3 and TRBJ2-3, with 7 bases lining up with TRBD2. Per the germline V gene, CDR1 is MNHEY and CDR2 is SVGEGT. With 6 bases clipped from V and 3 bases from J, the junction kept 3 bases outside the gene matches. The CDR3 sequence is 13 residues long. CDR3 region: CASRRGRTDTQYF. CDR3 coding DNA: TGTGCCAGCAGGCGGGGGAGGACAGATACGCAGTATTTT.

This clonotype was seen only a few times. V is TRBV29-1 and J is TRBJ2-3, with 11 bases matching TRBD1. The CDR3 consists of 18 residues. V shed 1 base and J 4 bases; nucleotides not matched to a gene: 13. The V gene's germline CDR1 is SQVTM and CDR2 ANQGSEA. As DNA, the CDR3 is TGCAGCGTTGAAGGATGGCGGGGGACAGGGGGTGTCGCAGATACGCAGTATTTT. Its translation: CSVEGWRGTGGVADTQYF.

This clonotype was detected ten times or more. This CDR3 is CSARDPSGTYNEQFF. CDR3 DNA: TGCAGTGCTAGAGATCCAAGCGGGACCTACAATGAGCAGTTCTTC. The V gene is TRBV20-1, the J gene TRBJ2-1, with 7 bases that match TRBD2. This CDR3 region has 15 residues. V lost 0 bases and J lost 2; bases outside the gene matches: 4. CDR1 is DFQATT and CDR2 is SNEGSKA in the germline V gene (reference sequence).

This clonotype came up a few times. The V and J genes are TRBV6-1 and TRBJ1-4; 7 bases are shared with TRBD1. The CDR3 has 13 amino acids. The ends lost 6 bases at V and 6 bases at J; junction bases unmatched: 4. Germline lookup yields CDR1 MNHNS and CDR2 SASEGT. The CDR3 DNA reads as TGTGCCAGCAGGGACAGGTCTCATGAAAAACTGTTTTTT. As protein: CASRDRSHEKLFF.

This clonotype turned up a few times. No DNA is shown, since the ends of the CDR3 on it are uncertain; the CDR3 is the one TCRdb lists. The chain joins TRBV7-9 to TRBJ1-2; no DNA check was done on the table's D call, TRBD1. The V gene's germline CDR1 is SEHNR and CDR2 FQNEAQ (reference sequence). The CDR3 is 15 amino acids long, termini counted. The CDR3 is CASSFVGQGAGHVTF.

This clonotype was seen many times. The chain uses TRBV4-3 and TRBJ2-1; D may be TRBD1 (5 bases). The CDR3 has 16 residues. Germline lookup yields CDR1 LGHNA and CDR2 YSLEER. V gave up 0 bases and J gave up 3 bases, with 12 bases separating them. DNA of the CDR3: TGCGCCAGCAGCCAAGAGCCACAGGTGATCTACAATGAGCAGTTCTTC. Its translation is CASSQEPQVIYNEQFF.

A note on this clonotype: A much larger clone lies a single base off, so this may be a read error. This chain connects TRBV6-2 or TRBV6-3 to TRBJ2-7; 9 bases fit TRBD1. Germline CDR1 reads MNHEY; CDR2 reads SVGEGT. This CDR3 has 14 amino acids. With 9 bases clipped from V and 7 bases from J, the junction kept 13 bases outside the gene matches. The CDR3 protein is CARSPGQGVGEQYV. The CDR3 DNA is TGTGCCAGAAGTCCGGGACAGGGAGTGGGAGAGCAGTACGTC.

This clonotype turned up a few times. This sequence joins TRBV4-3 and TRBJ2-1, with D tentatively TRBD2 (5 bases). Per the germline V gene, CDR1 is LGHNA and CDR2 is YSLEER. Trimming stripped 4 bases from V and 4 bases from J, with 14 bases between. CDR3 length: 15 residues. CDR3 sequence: CASSRSGQRYNEQFF. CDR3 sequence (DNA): TGCGCCAGCAGCCGCTCTGGGCAGCGGTACAATGAGCAGTTCTTC.

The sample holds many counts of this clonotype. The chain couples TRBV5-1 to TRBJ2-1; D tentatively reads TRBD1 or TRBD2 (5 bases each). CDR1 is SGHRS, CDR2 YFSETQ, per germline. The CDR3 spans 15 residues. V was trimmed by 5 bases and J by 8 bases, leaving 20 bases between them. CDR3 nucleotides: TGCGCCAGCAGACCCAAAATACGGGGCGAGGATGAGCAGTTCTTC. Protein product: CASRPKIRGEDEQFF.

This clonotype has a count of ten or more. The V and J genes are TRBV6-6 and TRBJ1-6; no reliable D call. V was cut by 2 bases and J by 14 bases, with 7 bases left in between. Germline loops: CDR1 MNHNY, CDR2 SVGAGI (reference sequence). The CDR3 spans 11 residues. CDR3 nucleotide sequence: TGTGCCAGCAGTTACAGTCGGGCCCTCCACTTT. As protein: CASSYSRALHF.

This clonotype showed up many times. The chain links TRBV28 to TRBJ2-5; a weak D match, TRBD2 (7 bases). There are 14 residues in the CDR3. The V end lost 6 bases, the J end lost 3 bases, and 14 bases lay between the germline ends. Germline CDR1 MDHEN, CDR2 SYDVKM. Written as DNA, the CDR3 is TGTGCCAGCAGACCCCGGGGGGCTAAAGAGACCCAGTACTTC. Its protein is CASRPRGAKETQYF.

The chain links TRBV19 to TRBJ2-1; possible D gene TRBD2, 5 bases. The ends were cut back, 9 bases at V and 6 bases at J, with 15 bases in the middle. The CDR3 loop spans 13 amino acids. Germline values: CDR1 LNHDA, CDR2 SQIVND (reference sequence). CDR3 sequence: CARKFGVGNEQFF. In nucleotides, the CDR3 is TGTGCCAGGAAATTCGGGGTGGGCAATGAGCAGTTCTTC.